This note documents a single T cell receptor beta chain sequence. The sample is drawn from a study of blood T cell repertoires in COVID-19. Across the study: The samples span acute and convalescent COVID-19 from the United States, Italy and Spain.

Method: immunoSEQ multiplex PCR; TCRdb's copy keeps in-frame clones and lacks some. The sample lists about 280,000 clones; approximately 86% were seen once. The CDR3 totals 14 residues. Trimming took 2 bases from V and 7 from J; bases not matched to a gene: 5. Germline lookup yields CDR1 SGDLS and CDR2 YYNGEE. Sequenced sample: peripheral blood. The V gene is TRBV9, the J gene TRBJ1-4; 7 nucleotides align to TRBD1. The sequence was collected from a man aged 40-50 years with active or convalescent COVID-19. The CDR3 DNA is TGTGCCAGCAGCGTGGCCGGGACAGCTGAAAAACTGTTTTTT. Its translation is CASSVAGTAEKLFF.